The 14 T cell receptor beta chains presented below share a single source sample, sequenced in a study of response to subunit inactivated influenza vaccine. One entry per CDR3 protein, called by TCRdb with MiXCR from the RT-PCR reads. The sample shows under 850,000 distinct CDR3 sequences, 15% to 20% of them seen only once. Here the sequenced sample was PBMCs from blood, taken roughly 5 days after vaccination. The receptors were gathered from a man in his fifties or sixties who received an inactivated influenza vaccine.

This clonotype was picked up a small number of times. J is TRBJ2-1 and V is TRBV6-1, with 8 nucleotides matching TRBD2. The CDR3 contains 14 residues. V was clipped by 0 bases and J by 7 bases; unmatched bases: 2. CDR1 and CDR2 (germline): MNHNS, SASEGT. Here the CDR3 reads CASSEAGGRNEQFF. CDR3 DNA sequence: TGTGCCAGCAGTGAAGCCGGCGGGAGGAATGAGCAGTTCTTC.

The gene calls are TRBV28 and TRBJ2-5; 10 bases align to TRBD1. From germline, CDR1 is MDHEN and CDR2 SYDVKM. This CDR3 contains 15 residues. V was clipped by 6 bases and J by 4 bases; unmatched bases: 8. DNA of the CDR3: TGTGCCAGCAGCCGACCCGGACAGGGGGGAGAGACCCAGTACTTC. Protein sequence: CASSRPGQGGETQYF.

The chain is built from TRBV7-9 and TRBJ2-7; no reliable D call. This CDR3 region has 12 residues. Looked up from germline, CDR1 is SEHNR and CDR2 is FQNEAQ (reference sequence). Deletions cut 5 bases from V and 5 bases from J, with 10 bases between. CDR3 DNA: TGTGCCAGCAGCCAAGGGCGGAACGAGCAGTACTTC. This codes for CASSQGRNEQYF.

The rearrangement uses TRBV4-2 and TRBJ1-2, with D possibly matching TRBD1 (6 bases). V gave up 0 bases and J gave up 2 bases, with 10 bases separating them. CDR1 and CDR2 (germline): LGHNA, YNFKEQ. This CDR3 has 15 residues. The CDR3 here is CASSQDYQGNYGYTF. CDR3 coding DNA: TGTGCCAGCAGCCAAGATTATCAGGGGAACTATGGCTACACCTTC.

This clonotype was seen at least ten times. For the CDR3, the DNA is TGTGCCAGCAGTTCGAGAGATGTGGGTTCCTACGAGCAGTACTTC. Amino acids: CASSSRDVGSYEQYF. The V gene is TRBV6-5, the J gene TRBJ2-7; D uncertain. The CDR3 totals 15 residues. Trimming cost V 4 bases and J 1 base, with 14 bases left between them. Germline CDR1 and CDR2: MNHEY and SVGAGI.

The chain is built from TRBV5-1 and TRBJ1-5; a weak D match, TRBD1 (5 bases). The CDR3 is made up of 15 amino acids. Germline-derived CDR1 and CDR2 are SGHRS and YFSETQ. V lost 0 bases, J lost 0 bases, and 7 bases lay in between. CDR3 protein: CASSLGTLSNQPQHF. CDR3 bases: TGCGCCAGCAGCTTGGGGACACTTAGCAATCAGCCCCAGCATTTT.

The rearrangement links TRBV4-1 to TRBJ2-1, with TRBD1 matching over 9 bases. The CDR3 is made up of 16 amino acids. V shed 4 bases, J shed 6 bases, and the junction held 10 bases outside the gene matches. The germline gives CDR1 MGHRA, CDR2 YSYEKL. The CDR3 is CASSLRPGQGSNEQFF. CDR3 nucleotide sequence: TGCGCCAGCAGCCTTAGACCGGGACAGGGATCCAATGAGCAGTTCTTC.

In its sample, this clonotype was seen many times. This chain connects TRBV4-3 to TRBJ2-3; tentatively, D is TRBD2 (6 bases). Germline CDR1 is LGHNA and CDR2 is YSLEER. V was clipped by 0 bases and J by 6 bases, with 16 bases between them. This CDR3 has 16 amino acids. The CDR3 loop reads CASSQDHSGPTDTQYF. CDR3 DNA sequence: TGCGCCAGCAGCCAAGACCACAGCGGGCCGACGGATACGCAGTATTTT.

This clonotype has at least ten counts. This chain joins TRBV12-3 or TRBV12-4 and TRBJ2-6, with D perhaps TRBD1 (5 bases). CDR3 length equals 16 residues. V lost 5 bases and J 0 bases, leaving 11 bases between the germline ends. The CDR3 here is CASSRRQSSGANVLTF. For the CDR3, the DNA is TGTGCCAGCAGTCGTCGACAGTCCTCTGGGGCCAACGTCCTGACTTTC.

This clonotype has just a few counts. This chain joins TRBV20-1 and TRBJ1-5, with 8 bases aligning to TRBD1. The CDR3 is 13 residues long. V gave up 3 bases and J gave up 6 bases; unmatched junction bases: 4. CDR1 is DFQATT, CDR2 SNEGSKA, per germline (reference sequence). The CDR3 is CSASGQGRQPQHF. Here the CDR3 DNA reads TGCAGTGCTAGCGGACAGGGACGTCAGCCCCAGCATTTT.

This clonotype was observed many times. CDR3 amino acids: CSARPLGPYGYTF. The CDR3 DNA is TGCAGTGCTAGACCCCTCGGTCCCTATGGCTACACCTTC. V gene TRBV20-1 combines with J gene TRBJ1-2; D ambiguous. The CDR3 has 13 amino acids. V lost 2 bases to trimming and J lost 4 bases, with 11 bases between them. From germline, CDR1 is DFQATT and CDR2 SNEGSKA (reference sequence).

This chain links TRBV6-2 or TRBV6-3 with TRBJ1-5, with unresolved D. Germline V lookup: CDR1 MNHEY, CDR2 SVGEGT. The CDR3 covers 13 residues. V was shortened by 4 bases and J by 7 bases, with 11 bases between the two germline ends. The chain's CDR3 is CASSSSFKQPQHF. DNA of the CDR3: TGTGCCAGCAGTTCCTCTTTCAAGCAGCCCCAGCATTTT.

This chain joins TRBV6-2 or TRBV6-3 and TRBJ2-7; D ambiguous. V was pared by 5 bases and J by 3 bases, with 14 bases between. CDR1 MNHEY and CDR2 SVGEGT come from the germline V gene. The CDR3 length is 14 residues. This CDR3 is CASSLTGLHYEQYF. The DNA of the CDR3 is TGTGCCAGCAGTCTAACCGGGCTCCACTACGAGCAGTACTTC.

The sample holds many counts of this clonotype. The chain recombines TRBV29-1 with TRBJ2-1, with 12 bases fitting TRBD2. The CDR3 loop spans 15 amino acids. With V trimmed by 3 bases and J by 4 bases, 4 bases remained unmatched. Per the germline V gene, CDR1 is SQVTM and CDR2 is ANQGSEA. The CDR3 is CSVELAGGQYNEQFF. The CDR3 DNA is TGCAGCGTTGAGCTAGCGGGGGGGCAATACAATGAGCAGTTCTTC.